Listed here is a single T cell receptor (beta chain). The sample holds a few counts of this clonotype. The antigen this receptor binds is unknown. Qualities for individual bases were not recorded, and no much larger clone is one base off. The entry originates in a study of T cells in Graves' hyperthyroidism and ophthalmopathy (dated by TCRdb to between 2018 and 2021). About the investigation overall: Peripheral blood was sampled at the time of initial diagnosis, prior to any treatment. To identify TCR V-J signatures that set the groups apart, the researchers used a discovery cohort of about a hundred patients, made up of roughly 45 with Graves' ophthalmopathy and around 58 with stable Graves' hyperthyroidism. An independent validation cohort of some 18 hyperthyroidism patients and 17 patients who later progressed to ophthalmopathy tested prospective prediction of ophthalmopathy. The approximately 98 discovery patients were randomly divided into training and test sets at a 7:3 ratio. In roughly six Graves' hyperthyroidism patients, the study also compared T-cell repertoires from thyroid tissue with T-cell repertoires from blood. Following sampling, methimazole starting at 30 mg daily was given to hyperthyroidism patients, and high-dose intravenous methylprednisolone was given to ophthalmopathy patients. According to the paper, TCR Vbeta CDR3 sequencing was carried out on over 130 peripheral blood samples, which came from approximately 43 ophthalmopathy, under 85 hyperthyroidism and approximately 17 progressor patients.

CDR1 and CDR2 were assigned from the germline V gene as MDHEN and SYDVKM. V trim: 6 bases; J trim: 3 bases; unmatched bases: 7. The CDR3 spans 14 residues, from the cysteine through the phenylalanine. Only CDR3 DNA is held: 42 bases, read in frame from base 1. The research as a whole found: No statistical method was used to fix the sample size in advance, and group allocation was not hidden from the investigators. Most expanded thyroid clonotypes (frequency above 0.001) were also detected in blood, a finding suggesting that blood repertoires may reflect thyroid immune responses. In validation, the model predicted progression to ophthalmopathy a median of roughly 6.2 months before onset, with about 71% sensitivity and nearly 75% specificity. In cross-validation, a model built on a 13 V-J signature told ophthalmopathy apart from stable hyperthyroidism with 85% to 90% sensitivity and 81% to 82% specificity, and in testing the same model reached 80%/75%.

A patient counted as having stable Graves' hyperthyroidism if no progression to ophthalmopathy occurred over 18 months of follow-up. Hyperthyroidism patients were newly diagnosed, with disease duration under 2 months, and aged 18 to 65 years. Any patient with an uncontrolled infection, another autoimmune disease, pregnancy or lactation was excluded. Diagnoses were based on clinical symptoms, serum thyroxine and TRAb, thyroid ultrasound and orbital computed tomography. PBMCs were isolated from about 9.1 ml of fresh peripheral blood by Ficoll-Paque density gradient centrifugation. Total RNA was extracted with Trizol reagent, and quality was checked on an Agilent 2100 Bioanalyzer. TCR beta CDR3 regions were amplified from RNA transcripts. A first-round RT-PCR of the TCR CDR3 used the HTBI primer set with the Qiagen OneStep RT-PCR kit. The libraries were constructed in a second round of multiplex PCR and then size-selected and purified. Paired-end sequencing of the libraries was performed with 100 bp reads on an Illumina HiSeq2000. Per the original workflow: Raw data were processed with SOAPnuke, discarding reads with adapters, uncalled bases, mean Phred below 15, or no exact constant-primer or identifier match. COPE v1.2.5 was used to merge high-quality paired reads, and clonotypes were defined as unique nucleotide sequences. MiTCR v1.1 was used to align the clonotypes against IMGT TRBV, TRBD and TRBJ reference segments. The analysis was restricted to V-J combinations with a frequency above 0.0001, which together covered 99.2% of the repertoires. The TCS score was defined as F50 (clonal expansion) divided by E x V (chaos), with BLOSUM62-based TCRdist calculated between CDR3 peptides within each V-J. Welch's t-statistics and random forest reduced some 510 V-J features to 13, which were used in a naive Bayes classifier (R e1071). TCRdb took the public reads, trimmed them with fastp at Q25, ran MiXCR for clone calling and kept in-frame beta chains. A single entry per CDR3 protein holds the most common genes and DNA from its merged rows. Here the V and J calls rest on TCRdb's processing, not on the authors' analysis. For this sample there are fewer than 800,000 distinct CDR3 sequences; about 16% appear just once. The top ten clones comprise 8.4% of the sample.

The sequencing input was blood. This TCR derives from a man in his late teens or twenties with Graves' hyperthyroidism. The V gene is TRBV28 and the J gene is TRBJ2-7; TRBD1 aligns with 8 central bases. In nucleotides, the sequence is TGTGCCAGCAGCGACAGGGGAATAGGCTACGAGCAGTACTTC. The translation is CASSDRGIGYEQYF.